A single sample is the source of the 17 T cell receptor beta chains below, sequenced in a study of blood T cell repertoires in COVID-19. Sequencing was performed with immunoSEQ multiplex PCR; in TCRdb, only in-frame clones are kept and a portion is missing. This table has over 100,000 clones, around three quarters appearing once. Specimen: peripheral blood. These TCRs come from a woman of 80 years or more with acute or convalescent COVID-19.

The chain is built from TRBV19 and TRBJ1-3; no definite D call. V was trimmed by 8 bases and J by 2 bases, leaving 7 bases between them. Germline CDR1 reads LNHDA; CDR2 reads SQIVND (reference sequence). The CDR3 length is 12 residues. The CDR3 is CASLSAGNTIYF. Here the CDR3 DNA reads TGTGCCAGTCTCTCAGCTGGAAACACCATATATTTT.

DNA of the CDR3: TGTGCCAGCAGCCTAGGACAGGGTTATAATTCACCCCTCCACTTT. It is translated as CASSLGQGYNSPLHF. The gene calls are TRBV9 and TRBJ1-6; the match to TRBD1 covers 8 bases. The CDR3 is 15 residues long. Germline lookup yields CDR1 SGDLS and CDR2 YYNGEE. The V segment lost 4 bases and the J segment 4 bases; nucleotides outside the gene matches: 4.

The chain joins TRBV27 to TRBJ1-2; D ambiguous. Germline CDR1 MNHEY, CDR2 SMNVEV (reference sequence). The CDR3 is made up of 14 amino acids. V was shortened by 6 bases and J by 4 bases, with 15 bases between the two germline ends. CDR3 nucleotides: TGTGCCAGCAGGCCTACTAACGGTGCCTATGGCTACACCTTC. As protein: CASRPTNGAYGYTF.

This chain links TRBV7-9 with TRBJ1-6; 7 positions agree with TRBD1. Germline V CDR1 and CDR2: SEHNR, FQNEAQ (reference sequence). With V trimmed by 3 bases and J by 5 bases, 4 bases remained unmatched. This CDR3 is 15 amino acids long. CDR3 protein: CASSLWDSNNSPLHF. CDR3 coding DNA: TGTGCCAGCAGCTTGTGGGACAGTAATAATTCACCCCTCCACTTT.

The V and J genes are TRBV2 and TRBJ2-1, with a tentative D call TRBD2 (6 bases). The CDR3 extends over 13 amino acids. Germline CDR1 is SNHLY and CDR2 is FYNNEI. With 6 bases removed from V and 4 bases from J, the gap between germline ends came to 10 bases. CDR3 in DNA: TGTGCCAGCAGGGGGACTTATTACAATGAGCAGTTCTTC. It specifies CASRGTYYNEQFF.

V usage is TRBV30 and J usage is TRBJ1-6, with 10 positions matching TRBD1. Germline V gene data show CDR1 as GTSNPN and CDR2 as SVGIG (reference sequence). The CDR3 extends over 17 amino acids. The V gene end was trimmed by 1 base and the J gene end by 5 bases; junction bases not matched to a gene: 8. The CDR3 DNA reads TGTGCCTGGAGTGGGGGACAGGGGTTCGGGGATAATTCACCCCTCCACTTT. This translates into CAWSGGQGFGDNSPLHF.

V gene TRBV11-2 combines with J gene TRBJ2-1, with 9 bases fitting TRBD2. V lost 5 bases to trimming and J lost 8 bases; unmatched junction nucleotides: 7. CDR1 is SGHAT and CDR2 is FQNNGV in the germline V gene. The CDR3 consists of 14 residues. CDR3 nucleotide sequence: TGTGCCAGCAGCGGAGGATTAGCGGGGGATGAGCAGTTCTTC. It encodes CASSGGLAGDEQFF.

This rearrangement joins TRBV5-8 to TRBJ2-5, with D perhaps matching TRBD1 (6 bases). CDR3 length: 15 residues. V was trimmed by 0 bases and J by 5 bases, leaving 14 bases between them. Germline CDR1 SGHTS, CDR2 YDEGEE. This CDR3 is CASSLAWGRGETQYF. In nucleotides, the CDR3 is TGTGCCAGCAGCTTGGCCTGGGGGCGAGGGGAGACCCAGTACTTC.

The chain has TRBV28 and TRBJ1-3; 7 bases line up with TRBD1. J was trimmed by 3 bases and V by 8 bases; bases with no gene match: 7. The V gene's germline CDR1 is MDHEN and CDR2 SYDVKM. This CDR3 is built from 14 residues. DNA for the CDR3: TGTGCCAGCGAACCAGGGACAGATGGAAACACCATATATTTT. Its protein is CASEPGTDGNTIYF.

The V and J genes are TRBV25-1 and TRBJ1-2, with D tentatively TRBD1 (6 bases). Germline V gene sequence: CDR1 MGHDK, CDR2 SYGVNS. The CDR3 covers 13 residues. The germline V and J ends were trimmed by 3 bases and 6 bases, with 11 bases remaining between them. For the CDR3, the DNA is TGTGCCAGCAGTGATAGGGGGTTGGATGGCTACACCTTC. Protein: CASSDRGLDGYTF.

The chain combines TRBV27 with TRBJ1-6; D is unclear. Germline CDR1 and CDR2: MNHEY and SMNVEV (reference sequence). Trimming cost V 0 bases and J 0 bases, with 15 bases left between them. The CDR3 is 19 amino acids. The CDR3 coding sequence is TGTGCCAGCAGTTTATCCGCCGGGGTGCCTAGCTCCTATAATTCACCCCTCCACTTT. Its protein product is CASSLSAGVPSSYNSPLHF.

The chain carries TRBV18 and TRBJ1-4; 8 bases are a match to TRBD1. After removal of 5 bases from V and 5 bases from J, the junction contained 10 bases not matched to a gene. This CDR3 comprises 16 residues. Germline CDR1 and CDR2: KGHSH and LQKENI. CDR3 DNA sequence: TGTGCCAGCTCAAGGTCAGGGGGCGTCGGAAATGAAAAACTGTTTTTT. Its translation is CASSRSGGVGNEKLFF.

This clone was picked up a small number of times. The chain employs TRBV4-1 and TRBJ1-1; no firm D call. Germline V lookup: CDR1 MGHRA, CDR2 YSYEKL. This CDR3 contains 17 residues. Trimming removed 0 bases from V and 0 bases from J, with 14 bases in between. Here the CDR3 reads CASSQDSPAELNTEAFF. In nucleotides, the CDR3 is TGCGCCAGCAGCCAAGATTCCCCAGCGGAGTTGAACACTGAAGCTTTCTTT.

V and J are TRBV25-1 and TRBJ1-1; tentatively, D is TRBD1 (6 bases). V was cut by 2 bases and J by 5 bases, with 9 bases left in between. CDR3 size: 13 residues. The germline CDR1 and CDR2 sequences are MGHDK and SYGVNS. The CDR3 protein is CASSEQGWTEAFF. CDR3 nucleotides: TGTGCCAGCAGTGAACAGGGGTGGACTGAAGCTTTCTTT.

The chain carries TRBV27 and TRBJ1-5, with D perhaps TRBD1 (6 bases). V was shortened by 4 bases and J by 2 bases, with 15 bases between the two germline ends. The CDR3 contains 16 residues. Germline V gene lookup returns CDR1 MNHEY and CDR2 SMNVEV (reference sequence). DNA of the CDR3: TGTGCCAGCAGTTCTCTCGGGGGGCTGGGCAATCAGCCCCAGCATTTT. Translating it yields CASSSLGGLGNQPQHF.

V and J are TRBV5-1 and TRBJ2-1; maybe TRBD2 (5 bases). Germline V lookup: CDR1 SGHRS, CDR2 YFSETQ. Trimming stripped 4 bases from V and 4 bases from J, with 18 bases between. The CDR3 sequence is 16 residues long. This chain's CDR3 is CASSRDDYLGYNEQFF. The CDR3 region has the DNA TGCGCCAGCAGCCGCGATGACTACTTAGGTTACAATGAGCAGTTCTTC.

This sequence joins TRBV18 and TRBJ1-1; a possible D gene is TRBD1 (5 bases). V lost 5 bases and J lost 4, with 11 bases in between. The CDR3 sequence is 13 residues long. Germline-derived CDR1 and CDR2 are KGHSH and LQKENI. CDR3 nucleotides: TGTGCCAGCTCAAGGACGCAGGGCACTGAAGCTTTCTTT. Protein sequence: CASSRTQGTEAFF. Supplemented by reference TRBV18 and TRBJ1-1, the full variable domain reads NAGVMQNPRHLVRRRGQEARLRCSPMKGHSHVYWYRQLPEEGLKFMVYLQKENIIDESGMPKERFSAEFPKEGPSILRIQQVVRGDSAAYFCASSRTQGTEAFFGQGTRLTVV.